The 24 T cell receptor beta chains in this list originate from one sample, sequenced in a study of CD8+CD57+ T cells in acquired aplastic anemia. Those patients picked for sequencing had displayed CD8+CD57+ cell expansion on flow cytometry. Genomic DNA constituted the template upon which TCR beta VDJ and CDR3 profiling was performed. TCRdb reanalysed the reads using MiXCR and keeps one entry per CDR3 protein. The repertoire holds approximately 190,000 distinct CDR3 sequences, roughly half seen once, with approximately 9.7% in the top ten. The sample comprised sorted CD4+, CD8+, or CD8+CD57+ T cells (not recorded which) from PBMCs. Receptors originate from a human donor with aplastic anemia.

This clonotype was observed a handful of times. The chain employs TRBV19 and TRBJ1-1; weak D call: TRBD1 (5 bases). Germline V lookup: CDR1 LNHDA, CDR2 SQIVND (reference sequence). V lost 3 bases and J lost 4, with 9 bases in between. The CDR3 is 13 amino acids. The CDR3 is CASSMQGGTEAFF. The DNA of the CDR3 is TGTGCCAGTAGTATGCAGGGTGGCACTGAAGCTTTCTTT.

The rearrangement uses TRBV19 and TRBJ1-3; 7 bases line up with TRBD1. V lost 5 bases, J lost 6 bases, and 4 bases stayed unmatched. The CDR3 is made up of 13 amino acids. Per germline, CDR1 LNHDA and CDR2 SQIVND (reference sequence). Written as DNA, the CDR3 is TGTGCCAGTAGTCTGGACAGGACAAACACCATATATTTT. Translation: CASSLDRTNTIYF.

This clonotype was picked up many times. The genes are TRBV6-6 and TRBJ1-1, with a possible D match to TRBD1 (6 bases). V was shortened by 6 bases and J by 11 bases, with 13 bases between the two germline ends. The germline gives CDR1 MNHNY, CDR2 SVGAGI (reference sequence). This CDR3 has 11 residues. CDR3: CASSLSQGAFF. The CDR3 DNA reads as TGTGCCAGCAGCCTTAGCCAGGGGGCTTTCTTT.

As to this clonotype: A much larger clone sits a single nucleotide away, making a read error possible. The rearrangement joins TRBV30 to TRBJ2-5; TRBD2 aligns across 7 bases. The germline gives CDR1 GTSNPN, CDR2 SVGIG (reference sequence). CDR3 length: 12 amino acids. The chain's CDR3 is CPWSWEGETQYF. The DNA for the CDR3 is TGTCCCTGGAGCTGGGAGGGAGAGACCCAGTACTTC.

This clonotype was picked up many times. This chain links TRBV7-8 with TRBJ2-7; possibly TRBD1 for D (5 bases). The CDR3 contains 11 residues. The germline CDR1 and CDR2 sequences are SGHVS and FQNEAQ. The V and J ends lost 2 bases and 11 bases respectively, with 10 bases between them. The CDR3 spells CASSLQGTKYF. The CDR3, as DNA: TGTGCCAGCAGCTTACAGGGTACGAAGTACTTC.

The rearrangement links TRBV29-1 to TRBJ2-1, with 14 positions matching TRBD2. The junction had 12 bases not matched to a gene; V was cut back by 6 bases and J by 2 bases. The CDR3 is 18 amino acids. Germline V gene sequence: CDR1 SQVTM, CDR2 ANQGSEA. The CDR3 loop reads CSVAAGTSGRSPYNEQFF. In DNA, the CDR3 is TGCAGCGTAGCGGCCGGGACTAGCGGGAGAAGTCCCTACAATGAGCAGTTCTTC.

This chain connects TRBV24-1 to TRBJ2-1; weak D call: TRBD2 (5 bases). Germline V gives CDR1 KGHDR, CDR2 SFDVKD. The CDR3 totals 14 residues. The V and J ends lost 0 bases and 8 bases respectively, with 10 bases between them. The CDR3 bases are TGTGCCACCAGTGATTTGAGGTACGGGGATGAGCAGTTCTTC. Its translation is CATSDLRYGDEQFF.

This clonotype occurred a few times. The rearrangement uses TRBV29-1 and TRBJ2-5; 10 nucleotides align to TRBD2. V shed 4 bases and J 1 base; nucleotides not matched to a gene: 3. The CDR3 has 14 amino acids. From germline, CDR1 is SQVTM and CDR2 ANQGSEA. CDR3 in DNA: TGCAGCGTTGCACTAGCGGGGAGCCAAGAGACCCAGTACTTC. Amino acids: CSVALAGSQETQYF.

As regards this clonotype: The junction and the germline gene differ at one end; a read error may be behind it. This sequence joins TRBV7-7 and TRBJ2-2, with D uncertain. Germline CDR1 reads SSHAT; CDR2 reads FNYEAQ (reference sequence). The CDR3 is 12 amino acids. Here the CDR3 reads CASSLGTGELFF. The CDR3 nucleotides are TGTGCTAGCAGCTTAGGCACCGGGGAGCTGTTTTTT.

This chain joins TRBV15 and TRBJ1-3; no firm D call. Trimming left V 0 bases short and J 2 bases short, with 8 bases between. Per the germline V gene, CDR1 is LNHNV and CDR2 is YYDKDF (reference sequence). This CDR3 contains 15 residues. The CDR3 region is CATSRDRVTGNTIYF. CDR3 nucleotides: TGTGCCACCAGCAGAGATCGGGTCACTGGAAACACCATATATTTT.

This clonotype was detected ten times or more. V is TRBV10-3 and J is TRBJ1-2; 12 positions match TRBD1. V dropped 3 bases and J dropped 6; count of bases not matched to a gene: 5. There are 15 residues in the CDR3. The germline V gene has CDR1 ENHRY and CDR2 SYGVKD. DNA for the CDR3: TGTGCCATCAGTGAATTGGGACAGGGGGCGGATGGCTACACCTTC. Translation: CAISELGQGADGYTF.

Regarding this clonotype: This could be a read error, since a much larger clone is one nucleotide away. The V call is TRBV7-3, the J call TRBJ2-2; D is ambiguous. The CDR3 sequence is 14 residues long. The germline V gene encodes CDR1 SGHTA and CDR2 FQGTGA. V lost 1 base and J lost 4, with 7 bases in between. The CDR3 sequence is CASSLSPSTGELFF. In DNA form, the CDR3 reads TGTGCCAGCAGCTTAAGCCCGAGCACCGGGGAGCTGTTTTTT.

In this sample, this clonotype turned up once. The V and J genes are TRBV19 and TRBJ1-2, with no clear D. The V end was cut by 7 bases, the J end by 5 bases, with 14 bases between. This CDR3 is built from 13 residues. The germline CDR1 and CDR2 sequences are LNHDA and SQIVND (reference sequence). The CDR3 coding sequence is TGTGCCAGTATAGGCAGCTGGGCATATGGCTACACCTTC. Residues: CASIGSWAYGYTF.

The gene calls are TRBV9 and TRBJ2-3; 7 bases align to TRBD1. Germline values: CDR1 SGDLS, CDR2 YYNGEE. This CDR3 is 15 amino acids long. The V and J ends lost 3 bases and 5 bases, in that order; junction bases with no gene match: 9. The CDR3: CASSAFWGQLDTQYF. The DNA of the CDR3 is TGTGCCAGCAGCGCATTCTGGGGACAGCTAGATACGCAGTATTTT.

This clonotype was observed many times. The CDR3 region is CASSYGSRTDTQYF. The CDR3 bases are TGTGCCAGCAGTTACGGAAGCCGCACAGATACGCAGTATTTT. The chain carries TRBV6-5 and TRBJ2-3; D not resolved. CDR1 is MNHEY, CDR2 SVGAGI, per germline. The CDR3 is 14 residues long. Trimming left V 2 bases short and J 1 base short, with 7 bases between.

The V call is TRBV9, the J call TRBJ1-3; D perhaps matches TRBD1 (6 bases). In germline, CDR1 is SGDLS, CDR2 YYNGEE. V was clipped by 0 bases and J by 2 bases, with 6 bases between them. This CDR3 region has 14 residues. CDR3 loop: CASSVEGAGNTIYF. CDR3 bases: TGTGCCAGCAGCGTAGAGGGGGCTGGAAACACCATATATTTT. The variable domain in full, completed from reference TRBV9 and TRBJ1-3, reads DSGVTQTPKHLITATGQRVTLRCSPRSGDLSVYWYQQSLDQGLQFLIQYYNGEERAKGNILERFSAQQFPDLHSELNLSSLELGDSALYFCASSVEGAGNTIYFGEGSWLTVV.

With respect to this clonotype: The CDR3 does not end in the conserved phenylalanine or tryptophan, so this is likely a read error. This chain uses TRBV4-1 with TRBJ2-3; the match to TRBD2 covers 10 bases. This CDR3 spans 16 amino acids. After removal of 4 bases from V and 0 bases from J, the junction contained 4 bases not matched to a gene. Germline-derived CDR1 and CDR2 are MGHRA and YSYEKL. CDR3 sequence (DNA): TGCGCCAGCAGCCTTATAGCGGGAGGTAGCACAGATACGCAGTATTCT. It translates to CASSLIAGGSTDTQYS.

This clonotype was seen repeatedly, ten times or more. The CDR3 DNA sequence: TGCAGTGCTCGTGGACTAGCTGGTACGCAGTATTTT. Translation gives CSARGLAGTQYF. The rearrangement uses TRBV20-1 and TRBJ2-3; 8 positions agree with TRBD2. The V gene's germline CDR1 is DFQATT and CDR2 SNEGSKA (reference sequence). The J segment lost 8 bases and the V segment lost 5 bases, leaving 6 bases of the junction unmatched. CDR3 length: 12 amino acids.

This clonotype was observed a few times. CDR3 loop: CASSDLSSGRQETQYF. The CDR3 region has the DNA TGTGCCAGCAGTGATCTGTCTAGCGGACGGCAAGAGACCCAGTACTTC. This chain joins TRBV2 and TRBJ2-5, with 7 bases matching TRBD2. The CDR3 extends over 16 amino acids. With 3 bases clipped from V and 2 bases from J, the junction kept 9 bases outside the gene matches. Germline loops: CDR1 SNHLY, CDR2 FYNNEI.

As concerns this clonotype: Germline and junction disagree at one end, which may indicate a read error. The chain combines TRBV10-3 with TRBJ1-6; TRBD1 matches 10 bases. The CDR3 runs 14 residues. Germline CDR1 ENHRY, CDR2 SYGVKD. The CDR3 DNA reads as TGCGCCATCACCCGGGACAGGGGACGTTCACCCCTCCACTTT. Protein product: CAITRDRGRSPLHF.

The chain combines TRBV3-1 with TRBJ2-5; D perhaps matches TRBD2 (6 bases). Germline lookup yields CDR1 LGHDT and CDR2 YNNKEL (reference sequence). The CDR3 consists of 16 residues. V lost 3 bases to trimming and J lost 0 bases, with 14 bases between them. Written as DNA, the CDR3 is TGTGCCAGCAGCCAGGGACTGCCGGCGTACCAAGAGACCCAGTACTTC. Its translation is CASSQGLPAYQETQYF.

This rearrangement joins TRBV10-3 to TRBJ2-1, with TRBD2 matching 14 bases. From germline, CDR1 is ENHRY and CDR2 SYGVKD. The CDR3 contains 14 residues. The J segment lost 5 bases and the V segment lost 6 bases, leaving 0 bases of the junction unmatched. The CDR3 nucleotides read TGTGCCATCAGGGGACTAGCGGGAGACAATGAGCAGTTCTTC. Amino acids: CAIRGLAGDNEQFF.

The chain has TRBV5-4 and TRBJ1-6; no clear D gene. V dropped 0 bases and J dropped 11 bases, with 12 bases sitting between them. The length of the CDR3 is 14 residues. CDR1 and CDR2 from the germline V gene are SGHNT and YYREEE (reference sequence). The CDR3 is CASSLESGHPPLHF. In nucleotides, the CDR3 is TGTGCCAGCAGCTTGGAGTCCGGGCATCCACCCCTCCACTTT.

As regards this clonotype: The junction differs from germline at one of its ends, possibly a read error. This sequence joins TRBV7-2 and TRBJ1-6, with D maybe TRBD1 (5 bases). The germline V gene has CDR1 SGHTA and CDR2 FQGNSA. This CDR3 spans 15 amino acids. CDR3 in DNA: TGTGCCGGCAGCTTGCAGGGACTGTTCAATTCACCCCTCCACTTT. This translates into CAGSLQGLFNSPLHF. The full variable domain, with the rest looked up from reference TRBV7-2 and TRBJ1-6, is GAGVSQSPSNKVTEKGKDVELRCDPISGHTALYWYRQSLGQGLEFLIYFQGNSAPDKSGLPSDRFSAERTGGSVSTLTIQRTQQEDSAVYLCAGSLQGLFNSPLHFGNGTRLTVT.